A single sample gave rise to the 7 T cell receptor beta chains below, sequenced in a study of neurological immune-mediated disorders. TCRdb ran MiXCR on the 5' RACE reads and lists one entry per CDR3 protein. Of about 29,000 distinct CDR3 sequences listed, 9% to 15% are singletons. Sequencing input: PBMCs. These receptors came from a man aged 60 to 75 in good health.

Within the sample, this clonotype is medium-sized. The chain recombines TRBV15 with TRBJ1-5; a weak D match, TRBD1 (6 bases). Germline assignment: CDR1 LNHNV and CDR2 YYDKDF (reference sequence). The length of the CDR3 is 14 residues. V was shortened by 4 bases and J by 4 bases, with 11 bases between the two germline ends. The CDR3 nucleotides are TGTGCCACCAGCATAGGACAGCAAAATCAGCCCCAGCATTTT. It is translated as CATSIGQQNQPQHF. Full variable domain (outside the CDR3, taken from reference TRBV15 and TRBJ1-5): DAMVIQNPRYQVTQFGKPVTLSCSQTLNHNVMYWYQQKSSQAPKLLFHYYDKDFNNEADTPDNFQSRRPNTSFCFLDIRSPGLGDTAMYLCATSIGQQNQPQHFGDGTRLSIL.

With respect to this clonotype: A read error may account for a junction end that differs from germline. This chain joins TRBV12-3 or TRBV12-4 and TRBJ2-1; TRBD2 agrees at 7 bases. The CDR3 loop spans 14 amino acids. The CDR3 here is CACSPGLAYNEQFF. In DNA, the CDR3 is TGTGCCTGCAGTCCCGGACTAGCCTACAATGAGCAGTTCTTC.

This clonotype was observed many times. The chain carries TRBV5-1 and TRBJ2-3, with D unclear. Germline V gene sequence: CDR1 SGHRS, CDR2 YFSETQ. V was pared by 7 bases and J by 2 bases, with 14 bases between. The CDR3 loop spans 14 amino acids. CDR3 region: CASGAATSTDTQYF. DNA of the CDR3: TGCGCCAGCGGCGCGGCAACCTCCACAGATACGCAGTATTTT. Variable domain in full (rest from reference TRBV5-1 and TRBJ2-3): KAGVTQTPRYLIKTRGQQVTLSCSPISGHRSVSWYQQTPGQGLQFLFEYFSETQRNKGNFPGRFSGRQFSNSRSEMNVSTLELGDSALYLCASGAATSTDTQYFGPGTRLTVL.

This clonotype was seen many times. CDR3 coding DNA: TGCAGCGGTACCGTCGCGGGGACTGAAGCTTTCTTT. Protein sequence: CSGTVAGTEAFF. The chain employs TRBV29-1 and TRBJ1-1; D gene ambiguous. The CDR3 is 12 amino acids. The ends were cut back, 7 bases at V and 5 bases at J, with 14 bases in the middle. Germline loops: CDR1 SQVTM, CDR2 ANQGSEA.

This clonotype was picked up many times. This sequence joins TRBV5-5 and TRBJ1-4, with 7 bases lining up with TRBD1. V lost 3 bases to trimming and J lost 6 bases; unmatched junction nucleotides: 8. The CDR3 is 15 amino acids. Looked up from germline, CDR1 is SGHKS and CDR2 is YYEKEE (reference sequence). The CDR3 loop is CASSYQTGNDEKLFF. The CDR3 DNA reads TGTGCCAGCAGCTACCAGACAGGGAATGATGAAAAACTGTTTTTT. Drawing the rest from reference TRBV5-5 and TRBJ1-4, the complete variable domain is DAGVTQSPTHLIKTRGQQVTLRCSPISGHKSVSWYQQVLGQGPQFIFQYYEKEERGRGNFPDRFSARQFPNYSSELNVNALLLGDSALYLCASSYQTGNDEKLFFGSGTQLSVL.

Note on this clonotype: The DNA is omitted, as the CDR3 cannot be located on it reliably, and the CDR3 follows TCRdb's listing. V and J are TRBV5-1 and TRBJ2-3; the table names TRBD2, a call not compared with the DNA. The CDR3 is 21 residues long, counting both termini. The germline V gene encodes CDR1 SGHRS and CDR2 YFSETQ. The CDR3 sequence: CASSFYICSARVGRGWDTQYF.

Ten or more counts support this clonotype. The chain is built from TRBV28 and TRBJ2-1; the match to TRBD2 covers 10 bases. The V and J ends lost 6 bases and 2 bases, in that order; junction bases with no gene match: 7. The CDR3 is made up of 16 amino acids. Germline CDR1 reads MDHEN; CDR2 reads SYDVKM. CDR3 region: CASRGGLATTYNEQFF. CDR3 in DNA: TGTGCCAGCAGGGGGGGACTAGCGACAACCTACAATGAGCAGTTCTTC.